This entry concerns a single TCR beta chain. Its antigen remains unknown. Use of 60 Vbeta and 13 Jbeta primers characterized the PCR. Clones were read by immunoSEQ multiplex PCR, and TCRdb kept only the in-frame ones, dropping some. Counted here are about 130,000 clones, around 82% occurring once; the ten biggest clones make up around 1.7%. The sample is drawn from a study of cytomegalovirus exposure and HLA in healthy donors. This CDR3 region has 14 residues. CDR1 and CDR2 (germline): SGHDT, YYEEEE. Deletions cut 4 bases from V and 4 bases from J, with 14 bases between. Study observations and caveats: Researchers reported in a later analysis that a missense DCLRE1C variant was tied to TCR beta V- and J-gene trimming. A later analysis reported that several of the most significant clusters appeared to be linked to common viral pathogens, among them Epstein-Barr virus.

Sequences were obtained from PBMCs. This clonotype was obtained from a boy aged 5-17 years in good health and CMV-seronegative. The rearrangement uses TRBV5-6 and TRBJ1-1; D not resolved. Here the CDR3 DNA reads TGTGCCAGCAGCCTGGTTGGTGGCGGCACTGAAGCTTTCTTT. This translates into CASSLVGGGTEAFF.